The 5 T cell receptor beta chains given below trace back to one sample, sequenced in a study of blood T cell repertoires in COVID-19. Assay used: immunoSEQ multiplex PCR; TCRdb lists only in-frame clones, some missing. The data contain 160,000 or so clones, 78% of them seen just once; the ten biggest clones take up 14%. The specimen was peripheral blood. The receptor source for this set is a woman aged 80 or over with acute or convalescent COVID-19.

The rearrangement uses TRBV6-5 and TRBJ2-1; TRBD2 agrees at 10 bases. Germline V gene lookup returns CDR1 MNHEY and CDR2 SVGAGI. This CDR3 is 16 amino acids long. Losses at the gene ends were 1 base for V and 3 bases for J; bases not matched to a gene: 3. The CDR3 loop reads CASSYFSGGSYNEQFF. The CDR3 bases are TGTGCCAGCAGTTACTTTAGCGGGGGGAGCTACAATGAGCAGTTCTTC.

This sequence joins TRBV18 and TRBJ2-5; a weak D match, TRBD2 (6 bases). The CDR3 has 13 residues. V shed 4 bases and J shed 5 bases, with 11 bases lying between them. Germline V gene lookup returns CDR1 KGHSH and CDR2 LQKENI. CDR3 in amino acids: CASSQAAGETQYF. In DNA, the CDR3 is TGTGCCAGCTCACAGGCCGCGGGGGAGACCCAGTACTTC.

The DNA for the CDR3 is TGTGCCAGCAGTTACAGTTTGGTCAGCGTCACAGATACGCAGTATTTT. Translation: CASSYSLVSVTDTQYF. This chain links TRBV6-5 with TRBJ2-3, with D unresolved. The CDR3 runs 16 residues. V gave up 2 bases and J gave up 2 bases, with 14 bases separating them. Germline V gene sequence: CDR1 MNHEY, CDR2 SVGAGI.

This clone was found once. This chain connects TRBV7-6 to TRBJ2-3; D is unclear. The CDR3 has 14 amino acids. Germline V gene sequence: CDR1 SGHVS, CDR2 FNYEAQ. Trimming cost V 0 bases and J 1 base, with 5 bases left between them. The CDR3 region has the DNA TGTGCCAGCAGCTTAGCACAGCGCACAGATACGCAGTATTTT. This gives the protein CASSLAQRTDTQYF.

This clone showed up many times. This chain joins TRBV19 and TRBJ1-4; D perhaps matches TRBD1 (5 bases). CDR3 length: 13 amino acids. Germline V gene lookup returns CDR1 LNHDA and CDR2 SQIVND (reference sequence). V gave up 9 bases and J gave up 8 bases, with 16 bases separating them. In DNA form, the CDR3 reads TGTGCCAGCGGATCGGGGGGGGTCGAAAAACTGTTTTTT. Encoded protein: CASGSGGVEKLFF. The full variable domain, completed using reference TRBV19 and TRBJ1-4, is DGGITQSPKYLFRKEGQNVTLSCEQNLNHDAMYWYRQDPGQGLRLIYYSQIVNDFQKGDIAEGYSVSREKKESFPLTVTSAQKNPTAFYLCASGSGGVEKLFFGSGTQLSVL.